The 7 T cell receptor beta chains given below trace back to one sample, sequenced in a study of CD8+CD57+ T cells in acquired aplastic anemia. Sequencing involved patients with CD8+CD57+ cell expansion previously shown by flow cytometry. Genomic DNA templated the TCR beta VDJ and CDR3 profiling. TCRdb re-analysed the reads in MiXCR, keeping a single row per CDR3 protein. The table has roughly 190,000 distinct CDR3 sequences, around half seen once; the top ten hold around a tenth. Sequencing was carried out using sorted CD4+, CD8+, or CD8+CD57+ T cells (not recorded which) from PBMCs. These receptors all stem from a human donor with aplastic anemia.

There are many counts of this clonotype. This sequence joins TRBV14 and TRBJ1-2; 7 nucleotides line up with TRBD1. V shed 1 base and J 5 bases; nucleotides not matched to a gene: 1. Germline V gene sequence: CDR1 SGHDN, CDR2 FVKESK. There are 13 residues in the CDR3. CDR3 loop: CASSQGQGYGYTF. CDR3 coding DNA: TGTGCCAGCAGCCAAGGACAGGGTTATGGCTACACCTTC.

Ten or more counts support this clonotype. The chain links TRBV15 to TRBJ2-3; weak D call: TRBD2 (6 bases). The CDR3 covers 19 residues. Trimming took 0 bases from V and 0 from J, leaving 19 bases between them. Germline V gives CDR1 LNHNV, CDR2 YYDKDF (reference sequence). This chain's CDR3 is CATSRDSWRRVDSTDTQYF. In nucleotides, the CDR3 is TGTGCCACCAGCAGAGATTCTTGGCGGAGGGTTGATAGCACAGATACGCAGTATTTT.

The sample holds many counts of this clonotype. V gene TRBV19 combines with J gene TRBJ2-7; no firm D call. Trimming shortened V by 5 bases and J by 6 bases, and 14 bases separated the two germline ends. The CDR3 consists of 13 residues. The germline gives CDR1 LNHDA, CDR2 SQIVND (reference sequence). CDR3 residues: CASSWDPRSEQYF. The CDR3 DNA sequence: TGTGCCAGTAGTTGGGATCCTCGCAGCGAGCAGTACTTC.

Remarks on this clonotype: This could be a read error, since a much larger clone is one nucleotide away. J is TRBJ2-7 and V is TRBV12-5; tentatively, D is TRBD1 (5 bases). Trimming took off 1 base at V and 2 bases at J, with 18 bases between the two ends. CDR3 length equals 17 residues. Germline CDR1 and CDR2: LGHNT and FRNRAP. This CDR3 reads CASGLDPLNRTAYEQYF. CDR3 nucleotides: TGTGCTAGTGGTTTGGACCCCCTGAACAGGACGGCCTACGAGCAGTACTTC.

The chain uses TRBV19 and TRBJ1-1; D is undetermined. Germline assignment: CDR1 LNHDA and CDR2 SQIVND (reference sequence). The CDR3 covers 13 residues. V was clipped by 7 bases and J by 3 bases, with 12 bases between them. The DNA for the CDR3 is TGTGCCAGTACCATATCCCGGGACACTGAAGCTTTCTTT. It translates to CASTISRDTEAFF.

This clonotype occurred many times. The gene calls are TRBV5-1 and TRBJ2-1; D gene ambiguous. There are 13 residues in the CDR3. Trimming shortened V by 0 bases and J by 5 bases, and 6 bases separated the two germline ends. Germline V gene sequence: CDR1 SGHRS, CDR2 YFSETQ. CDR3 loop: CASSLDLNNEQFF. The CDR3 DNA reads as TGCGCCAGCAGCTTGGACCTAAACAATGAGCAGTTCTTC.

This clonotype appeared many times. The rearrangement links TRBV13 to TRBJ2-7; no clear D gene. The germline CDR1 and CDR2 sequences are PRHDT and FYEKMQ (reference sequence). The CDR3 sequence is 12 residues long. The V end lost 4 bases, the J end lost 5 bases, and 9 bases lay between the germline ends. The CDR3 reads CASSSPRNEQYF. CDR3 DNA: TGTGCCAGCAGCTCCCCAAGGAACGAGCAGTACTTC.